A single sample is the source of the 21 T cell receptor beta chains below, sequenced in a study of blood T cell repertoires in COVID-19. Sequencing was performed with immunoSEQ multiplex PCR; in TCRdb, only in-frame clones are kept and a portion is missing. Of around 200,000 clones listed, approximately 85% are singletons. The sequencing input was PBMCs or T cells enriched from blood (not recorded which). The receptor source for this set is a man in his forties or fifties who had recovered from COVID-19.

The J gene is TRBJ2-1, the V gene TRBV9; D remains unclear. The CDR3 runs to 14 residues. With 3 bases removed from V and 6 bases from J, the gap between germline ends came to 13 bases. The germline gives CDR1 SGDLS, CDR2 YYNGEE. CDR3 sequence reads: CASSAPWRSNEQFF. Here the CDR3 DNA reads TGTGCCAGCAGCGCCCCTTGGCGGAGCAATGAGCAGTTCTTC.

The V call is TRBV28, the J call TRBJ2-7, with TRBD1 matching over 10 bases. The CDR3 spans 16 residues. With 5 bases clipped from V and 3 bases from J, the junction kept 10 bases outside the gene matches. Germline values: CDR1 MDHEN, CDR2 SYDVKM. The CDR3 loop is CASSGTGTGDIYEQYF. CDR3 nucleotide sequence: TGTGCCAGCAGTGGGACCGGGACAGGGGATATCTACGAGCAGTACTTC. Variable domain in full (rest from reference TRBV28 and TRBJ2-7): DVKVTQSSRYLVKRTGEKVFLECVQDMDHENMFWYRQDPGLGLRLIYFSYDVKMKEKGDIPEGYSVSREKKERFSLILESASTNQTSMYLCASSGTGTGDIYEQYFGPGTRLTVT.

The rearrangement uses TRBV7-6 and TRBJ2-7; 7 bases line up with TRBD1. The CDR3 contains 15 residues. Germline assignment: CDR1 SGHVS and CDR2 FNYEAQ. Trimming cost V 6 bases and J 3 bases; bases outside gene matches: 11. The CDR3 spells CASSHRPDRDYEQYF. The CDR3 DNA reads as TGTGCCAGCAGTCACCGACCCGACAGGGACTACGAGCAGTACTTC.

V gene TRBV9 combines with J gene TRBJ1-6, with D possibly TRBD1 on 6 matching bases. The CDR3 sequence is 17 residues long. Trimming left V 0 bases short and J 7 bases short, with 17 bases between. Per the germline V gene, CDR1 is SGDLS and CDR2 is YYNGEE. The CDR3 DNA reads as TGTGCCAGCAGCGTAGGGGGGCTCTACAGACAAAATTCACCCCTCCACTTT. It is translated as CASSVGGLYRQNSPLHF. The variable domain in full, completed from reference TRBV9 and TRBJ1-6, reads DSGVTQTPKHLITATGQRVTLRCSPRSGDLSVYWYQQSLDQGLQFLIQYYNGEERAKGNILERFSAQQFPDLHSELNLSSLELGDSALYFCASSVGGLYRQNSPLHFGNGTRLTVT.

The chain recombines TRBV5-4 with TRBJ2-7; D is possibly TRBD1 (6 bases). Germline assignment: CDR1 SGHNT and CDR2 YYREEE (reference sequence). The CDR3 covers 14 residues. The V and J ends lost 3 bases and 5 bases respectively, with 15 bases between them. Here the CDR3 reads CASSSPEDRHEQYF. The CDR3 coding sequence is TGTGCCAGCAGCTCGCCAGAGGACAGACACGAGCAGTACTTC.

The V and J genes are TRBV7-9 and TRBJ1-5, with 7 bases aligning to TRBD1. The CDR3 extends over 14 amino acids. V was clipped by 5 bases and J by 2 bases; unmatched bases: 3. Germline V CDR1 and CDR2: SEHNR, FQNEAQ (reference sequence). As DNA, the CDR3 is TGTGCCAGCAGCCAGGGGGGCCGCAATCAGCCCCAGCATTTT. As protein: CASSQGGRNQPQHF.

V usage is TRBV5-1 and J usage is TRBJ1-1; D possibly corresponds to TRBD1 (6 bases). Germline V lookup: CDR1 SGHRS, CDR2 YFSETQ. V lost 0 bases and J 11 bases, leaving 17 bases between the germline ends. This CDR3 has 14 residues. CDR3 amino acids: CASSLERGHLSAFF. CDR3 nucleotide sequence: TGCGCCAGCAGCTTGGAAAGGGGACACTTATCGGCTTTCTTT.

The chain joins TRBV4-1 to TRBJ2-3, with a tentative D call TRBD2 (5 bases). In germline, CDR1 is MGHRA, CDR2 YSYEKL. The length of the CDR3 is 13 residues. The V end lost 8 bases, the J end lost 0 bases, and 9 bases lay between the germline ends. CDR3 sequence: CASSPGSTDTQYF. CDR3 sequence (DNA): TGCGCCAGCTCTCCGGGGAGCACAGATACGCAGTATTTT.

V gene TRBV10-3 combines with J gene TRBJ2-5; no definite D call. Per the germline V gene, CDR1 is ENHRY and CDR2 is SYGVKD. The V gene lost 4 bases and the J gene lost 2 bases, with 8 bases spanning the gap. CDR3 length: 13 residues. The CDR3 sequence: CAISGGTQETQYF. The CDR3 bases are TGTGCCATCAGTGGAGGTACACAAGAGACCCAGTACTTC.

CDR3 region: CASSEGDRTGALFYGYTF. The CDR3 nucleotides are TGTGCCAGCAGCGAAGGAGATCGGACAGGGGCCCTCTTCTATGGCTACACCTTC. V and J are TRBV9 and TRBJ1-2; TRBD1 agrees at 9 bases. Germline-derived CDR1 and CDR2 are SGDLS and YYNGEE. The J segment lost 4 bases and the V segment lost 3 bases, leaving 16 bases of the junction unmatched. The CDR3 totals 18 residues.

The rearrangement joins TRBV7-9 to TRBJ1-5; D gene unclear. Trimming took 1 base from V and 0 from J, leaving 13 bases between them. CDR1 and CDR2 from the germline V gene are SEHNR and FQNEAQ (reference sequence). The CDR3 has 17 residues. As DNA, the CDR3 is TGTGCCAGCAGCTTAGGGGGAGGTCGGTATAGCAATCAGCCCCAGCATTTT. Residues: CASSLGGGRYSNQPQHF.

V and J are TRBV11-2 and TRBJ2-7; possibly TRBD2 for D (6 bases). The germline gives CDR1 SGHAT, CDR2 FQNNGV. This CDR3 spans 15 amino acids. The V and J ends lost 2 bases and 4 bases respectively, with 15 bases between them. The CDR3 protein is CASSLNTGLLYEQYF. The CDR3 region has the DNA TGTGCCAGCAGCTTAAATACGGGACTTCTATACGAGCAGTACTTC.

The CDR3 region is CASSLYRDSYEQYF. DNA for the CDR3: TGTGCCAGCAGCTTATACAGGGACTCCTACGAGCAGTACTTC. The rearrangement uses TRBV7-8 and TRBJ2-7, with D possibly TRBD1 on 6 matching bases. The V end was cut by 2 bases, the J end by 0 bases, with 8 bases between. CDR1 and CDR2 (germline): SGHVS, FQNEAQ. The CDR3 contains 14 residues.

This chain joins TRBV7-2 and TRBJ2-7; perhaps TRBD1 as D (6 bases). Germline V lookup: CDR1 SGHTA, CDR2 FQGNSA. V was shortened by 5 bases and J by 6 bases, with 17 bases between the two germline ends. CDR3 size: 14 residues. CDR3 in amino acids: CASSPRTAESEQYF. As DNA, the CDR3 is TGTGCCAGCAGCCCCCGGACAGCCGAGAGCGAGCAGTACTTC.

This chain links TRBV28 with TRBJ1-5; weak D call: TRBD1 (6 bases). V was cut by 11 bases and J by 4 bases, with 15 bases left in between. From germline, CDR1 is MDHEN and CDR2 SYDVKM. This CDR3 spans 13 amino acids. CDR3 coding DNA: TGTGCCCACGGGGGAGGGGGGAATCAGCCCCAGCATTTT. Encoded protein: CAHGGGGNQPQHF.

In DNA, the CDR3 is TGTGCCAGCAGCCCCGACTTGGCACCTTCACCCCTCCACTTT. It specifies CASSPDLAPSPLHF. The rearrangement joins TRBV13 to TRBJ1-6; no reliable D call. The germline V gene encodes CDR1 PRHDT and CDR2 FYEKMQ (reference sequence). Trimming took off 5 bases at V and 9 bases at J, with 14 bases between the two ends. The CDR3 sequence is 14 residues long.

This rearrangement joins TRBV19 to TRBJ1-1; 7 nucleotides line up with TRBD1. The V segment lost 4 bases and the J segment 4 bases; nucleotides outside the gene matches: 9. The CDR3 runs 15 residues. The germline CDR1 and CDR2 sequences are LNHDA and SQIVND (reference sequence). The CDR3 DNA is TGTGCCAGTAGTAAGGGACAGTGGGGAGCCACTGAAGCTTTCTTT. Its protein is CASSKGQWGATEAFF.

The V gene is TRBV2, the J gene TRBJ1-3; D is undetermined. Germline V gives CDR1 SNHLY, CDR2 FYNNEI. The CDR3 loop spans 17 amino acids. V dropped 7 bases and J dropped 0 bases, with 19 bases sitting between them. Here the CDR3 DNA reads TGTGCCAGCACCGATGGACTGTCCCGGGGCTCTGGAAACACCATATATTTT. It is translated as CASTDGLSRGSGNTIYF.

The chain employs TRBV3-1 (or the pseudogene TRBV3-2) and TRBJ1-2; D is possibly TRBD1 (6 bases). The germline V and J ends were trimmed by 0 bases and 0 bases, with 11 bases remaining between them. Per germline, CDR1 LGHDT and CDR2 YNNKEL (reference sequence). The length of the CDR3 is 16 residues. The CDR3: CASSQDRDTPNYGYTF. The CDR3 DNA reads TGTGCCAGCAGCCAAGATCGGGACACCCCTAACTATGGCTACACCTTC.

This chain links TRBV9 with TRBJ2-3; the D gene is possibly TRBD1 (5 bases). The germline gives CDR1 SGDLS, CDR2 YYNGEE. Trimming removed 3 bases from V and 4 bases from J, with 15 bases in between. This CDR3 is built from 15 residues. Here the CDR3 DNA reads TGTGCCAGCAGCGCCCAGGGCCTTGTAGCAGATACGCAGTATTTT. This gives the protein CASSAQGLVADTQYF.

The chain combines TRBV4-1 with TRBJ2-1, with D unresolved. V gave up 0 bases and J gave up 0 bases, with 12 bases separating them. Germline V gene data show CDR1 as MGHRA and CDR2 as YSYEKL. The CDR3 consists of 17 residues. CDR3: CASSQDTSRSSYNEQFF. CDR3 bases: TGCGCCAGCAGCCAAGATACCTCCAGAAGCTCCTACAATGAGCAGTTCTTC.